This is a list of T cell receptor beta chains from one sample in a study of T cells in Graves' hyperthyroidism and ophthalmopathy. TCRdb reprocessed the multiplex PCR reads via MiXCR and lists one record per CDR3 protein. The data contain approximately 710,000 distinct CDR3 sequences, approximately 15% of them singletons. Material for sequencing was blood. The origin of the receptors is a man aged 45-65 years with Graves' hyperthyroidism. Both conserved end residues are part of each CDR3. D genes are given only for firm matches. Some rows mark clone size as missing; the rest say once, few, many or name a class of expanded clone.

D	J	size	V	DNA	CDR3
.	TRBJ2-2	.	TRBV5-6	TGTGCCAGCAGATTGGTCCGGGGAAACACCGGGGAGCTGTTTTTT	CASRLVRGNTGELFF
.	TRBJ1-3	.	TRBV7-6	TGTGCCAGCAGCTACAGAACAGGATTCTCTGGAAACACCATATATTTT	CASSYRTGFSGNTIYF
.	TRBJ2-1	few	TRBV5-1	TGCGCCAGCAGCTTCGGACCCCCAAAATATAATGAGCAGTTCTTC	CASSFGPPKYNEQFF
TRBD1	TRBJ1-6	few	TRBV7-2	TGTGCCAGCAGCTTCGGGACAGGAAAACTTTCACCCCTCCACTTT	CASSFGTGKLSPLHF
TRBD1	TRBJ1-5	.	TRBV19	TGTGCCAGTACCAAAACAGGGACAGGGGGCGGACAGCCCCAGCATTTT	CASTKTGTGGGQPQHF
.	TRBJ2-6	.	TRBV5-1	TGCGCCAGCAGCTTGGTAGCTGGGGCCAACGTCCTGACTTTC	CASSLVAGANVLTF
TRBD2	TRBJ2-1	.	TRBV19	TGTGCCAGTAGTAGGGGACTAGCGCACAATGAGCAGTTCTTC	CASSRGLAHNEQFF
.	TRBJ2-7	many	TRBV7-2	TGTGCCAGCAGCCCGCCGGGACCCACCCTCGAGCAGTACTTC	CASSPPGPTLEQYF
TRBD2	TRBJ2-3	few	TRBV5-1	TGCGCCAGCAGCAAGGGACTAGCGGGAGGGCCGGATAGCCCAGATACGCAGTATTTT	CASSKGLAGGPDSPDTQYF
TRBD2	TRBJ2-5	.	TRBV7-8	TGTGCCAGCACCGGGAGGGGTCAAGAGACCCAGTACTTC	CASTGRGQETQYF
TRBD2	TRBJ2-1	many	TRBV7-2	TGTGCCAGCAGCTTAGTTAGCGGCGCGGGAGACAATGAGCAGTTCTTC	CASSLVSGAGDNEQFF
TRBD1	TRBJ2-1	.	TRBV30	TGTGCCTGGAGTGTTGGACAGGGGTCAAGTGAGCAGTTCTTC	CAWSVGQGSSEQFF
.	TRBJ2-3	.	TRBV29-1	TGCAGCGGATTCCTAAGACTCAACGAGGGCACAGATACGCAGTATTTT	CSGFLRLNEGTDTQYF
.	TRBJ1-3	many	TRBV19	TGTGCCAGTAGTTCGGGAATGGGAAACACCATATATTTT	CASSSGMGNTIYF
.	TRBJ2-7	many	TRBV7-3	TGTGCCAGCAGCCCGTTTCAGGGATCCTACGAGCAGTACTTC	CASSPFQGSYEQYF
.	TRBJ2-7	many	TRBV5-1	TGCGCCAGCAGCGGGACTGCCGCCTACGAGCAGTACTTC	CASSGTAAYEQYF
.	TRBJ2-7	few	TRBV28	TGTGCCAGCAGCAATCCCAGCCGCAGCTCCTACGAGCAGTACTTC	CASSNPSRSSYEQYF
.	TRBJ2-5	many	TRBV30	TGTGCCTGGAGCCTGGACCGGGCCATTGGAGAGACCCAGTACTTC	CAWSLDRAIGETQYF
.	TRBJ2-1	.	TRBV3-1	TGTGCCAGCAGCCAACCCCCAGAGACTACGGAGTTCTTC	CASSQPPETTEFF
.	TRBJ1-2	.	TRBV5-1	TGCGCCAGCAGCCCAGACAGGAGGAACTATGGCTACACCTTC	CASSPDRRNYGYTF
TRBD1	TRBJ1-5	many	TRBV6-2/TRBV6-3	TGTGCCAGCAGTTACACTGGGACAGGCAATCAGCCCCAGCATTTT	CASSYTGTGNQPQHF
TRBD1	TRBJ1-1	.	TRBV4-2	TGTGCCAGCAGCTACGGACAGGGCCCTCGGACTGAAGCTTTCTTT	CASSYGQGPRTEAFF
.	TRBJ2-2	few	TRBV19	TGTGCCAGTAGTCCCCGTATTCGGGTCGACACCGGGGAGCTGTTTTTT	CASSPRIRVDTGELFF
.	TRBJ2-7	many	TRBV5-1	TGCGCCAGCAGTGAGGGGCTACAATACGAGCAGTACTTC	CASSEGLQYEQYF
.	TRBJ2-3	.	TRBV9	TGTGCCAGCAGCGTAGGGGTACTAGCTGTCACAGATACGCAGTATTTT	CASSVGVLAVTDTQYF
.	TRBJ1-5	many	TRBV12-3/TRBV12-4	TGTGCCAGCAGTTTAGCGACCTTTGGCCCCCAGCAGCCCCAGCATTTT	CASSLATFGPQQPQHF
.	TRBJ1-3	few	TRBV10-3	TGTGCCATCAGTGAAGTTAGGAGGGCCTCTGGAAACACCATATATTTT	CAISEVRRASGNTIYF
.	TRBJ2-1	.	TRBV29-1	TGCAGCGTTGCGGAGCCCCAGGGTGAGCAGTTCTTC	CSVAEPQGEQFF
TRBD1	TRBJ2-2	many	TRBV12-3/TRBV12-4	TGTGCCAGCAGTTTTGGGACAGGGGCGGTCGGGGAGCTGTTTTTT	CASSFGTGAVGELFF
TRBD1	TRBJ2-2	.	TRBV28	TGTGCCAGCACCTCAGGGGGAATGAACACCGGGGAGCTGTTTTTT	CASTSGGMNTGELFF
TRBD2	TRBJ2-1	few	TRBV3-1	TGTGCCAGCAGCCAAGAGACTAGCGGACTTTCCTACAATGAGCAGTTCTTC	CASSQETSGLSYNEQFF
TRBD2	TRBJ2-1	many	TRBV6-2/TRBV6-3	TGTGCCAGCCGAGAGGCGGGAGGCTCCTACAATGAGCAGTTCTTC	CASREAGGSYNEQFF
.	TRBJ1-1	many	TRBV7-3	TGTGCCAGCAGCTTAAACAAGAACACTGAAGCTTTCTTT	CASSLNKNTEAFF
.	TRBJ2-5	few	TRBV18	TGTGCCAGCTCACCAAATGACCTGGGAGGAGAGACCCAGTACTTC	CASSPNDLGGETQYF
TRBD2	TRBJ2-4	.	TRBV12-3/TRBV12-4	TGTGCCAGCAGTGGGGGGGGTGAAAACATTCAGTACTTC	CASSGGGENIQYF
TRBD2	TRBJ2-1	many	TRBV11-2	TGTGCCAGCAGCCCGGGGGGACGACAATATGAGCAGTTCTTC	CASSPGGRQYEQFF
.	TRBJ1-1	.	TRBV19	TGTGCCAGTAGCGATCCAATCACTGAAGCTTTCTTT	CASSDPITEAFF
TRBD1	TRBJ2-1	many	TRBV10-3	TGTGCCATCAGTGCCAGGGGGCATGAGCAGTTCTTC	CAISARGHEQFF